A selection of T cell receptor beta chains follows, all from one sample in a study of spatial heterogeneity in lung cancer. One entry per CDR3 protein results from TCRdb running MiXCR on the 5' RACE reads. The table lists some 30,000 distinct CDR3 sequences, 8% to 13% of them singletons. The source was PBMCs, collected at follow-up. These receptors came from a female donor with early-stage non-small cell lung cancer. Both conserved end residues are part of each CDR3. The order of the fields is clone size, J gene, V gene, D gene, CDR3 protein, CDR3 DNA. The D gene is left open where the match is weak. Size is stated for part of the rows, as once, few or many counts, or as a class when the clone is expanded.

clone_size: .
j_call: TRBJ2-1
v_call: TRBV12-3/TRBV12-4
d_call: .
cdr3_aa: CASSLSSTYNEQFF
cdr3_nt: TGTGCCAGCAGTTTGAGCTCGACCTACAATGAGCAGTTCTTC

clone_size: many
j_call: TRBJ2-1
v_call: TRBV7-6
d_call: TRBD2
cdr3_aa: CASTHTGGGRTYNEQFF
cdr3_nt: TGTGCCAGCACCCACACGGGAGGGGGGAGGACCTACAATGAGCAGTTCTTC

clone_size: many
j_call: TRBJ2-7
v_call: TRBV7-8
d_call: TRBD1
cdr3_aa: CASSPRQGPSSYEQYF
cdr3_nt: TGTGCCAGCAGCCCCAGACAGGGGCCTAGCTCCTACGAGCAGTACTTC

clone_size: many
j_call: TRBJ2-1
v_call: TRBV2
d_call: .
cdr3_aa: CASNGNEQFF
cdr3_nt: TGTGCCAGCAATGGGAATGAGCAGTTCTTC

clone_size: many
j_call: TRBJ1-4
v_call: TRBV20-1
d_call: TRBD1
cdr3_aa: CSARATGGNEKLFF
cdr3_nt: TGCAGTGCTAGGGCGACAGGGGGGAATGAAAAACTGTTTTTT

clone_size: many
j_call: TRBJ2-4
v_call: TRBV20-1
d_call: TRBD1
cdr3_aa: CSARDQGAHLRDIQYF
cdr3_nt: TGCAGTGCTAGAGATCAGGGGGCGCATCTCAGGGACATTCAGTACTTC

clone_size: .
j_call: TRBJ2-3
v_call: TRBV20-1
d_call: .
cdr3_aa: CSARDLGGSVDTQYF
cdr3_nt: TGCAGTGCTAGAGATCTCGGGGGTTCGGTAGATACGCAGTATTTT

clone_size: many
j_call: TRBJ2-3
v_call: TRBV3-1
d_call: .
cdr3_aa: CASSRERGDTQYF
cdr3_nt: TGTGCCAGCAGCCGGGAACGGGGGGATACGCAGTATTTT

clone_size: many
j_call: TRBJ2-3
v_call: TRBV2
d_call: .
cdr3_aa: CASSEVGSDTQYF
cdr3_nt: TGTGCCAGCAGTGAAGTTGGGTCAGATACGCAGTATTTT

clone_size: few
j_call: TRBJ2-2
v_call: TRBV4-3
d_call: .
cdr3_aa: CASSQDEWTGELFF
cdr3_nt: TGCGCCAGCAGCCAAGATGAATGGACTGGGGAGCTGTTTTTT

clone_size: many
j_call: TRBJ2-7
v_call: TRBV6-5
d_call: TRBD1
cdr3_aa: CASSPQTGGIYEQYF
cdr3_nt: TGTGCCAGCAGTCCTCAGACAGGGGGCATCTACGAGCAGTACTTC

clone_size: few
j_call: TRBJ2-2
v_call: TRBV27
d_call: TRBD1
cdr3_aa: CASQQGEGGELFF
cdr3_nt: TGTGCCAGCCAACAGGGGGAAGGCGGGGAGCTGTTTTTT

clone_size: few
j_call: TRBJ2-3
v_call: TRBV5-4
d_call: TRBD2
cdr3_aa: CASGRLAQDTQYF
cdr3_nt: TGTGCCAGCGGACGACTAGCCCAAGATACGCAGTATTTT

clone_size: many
j_call: TRBJ2-1
v_call: TRBV27
d_call: .
cdr3_aa: CATRPLSSYNEQFF
cdr3_nt: TGTGCCACAAGACCCCTGAGCTCCTACAATGAGCAGTTCTTC

clone_size: .
j_call: TRBJ2-3
v_call: TRBV7-2
d_call: TRBD2
cdr3_aa: CASSTSGITDTQYF
cdr3_nt: TGTGCCAGCAGCACTAGCGGAATCACAGATACGCAGTATTTT

clone_size: many
j_call: TRBJ2-3
v_call: TRBV5-1
d_call: .
cdr3_aa: CASSLFFTDTQYF
cdr3_nt: TGCGCCAGCAGCTTATTCTTCACAGATACGCAGTATTTT

clone_size: many
j_call: TRBJ1-3
v_call: TRBV29-1
d_call: .
cdr3_aa: CSVKLGNTIYF
cdr3_nt: TGCAGCGTCAAATTGGGAAACACCATATATTTT

clone_size: many
j_call: TRBJ2-5
v_call: TRBV2
d_call: TRBD1
cdr3_aa: CASSDWGQVQETQYF
cdr3_nt: TGTGCCAGCAGTGATTGGGGACAGGTCCAAGAGACCCAGTACTTC

clone_size: many
j_call: TRBJ2-1
v_call: TRBV29-1
d_call: TRBD2
cdr3_aa: CSVGTSGPSSYNEQFF
cdr3_nt: TGCAGCGTCGGGACTAGCGGACCAAGCTCCTACAATGAGCAGTTCTTC

clone_size: many
j_call: TRBJ1-3
v_call: TRBV28
d_call: .
cdr3_aa: CASSLAGAGGNTIYF
cdr3_nt: TGTGCCAGCAGTTTGGCGGGGGCCGGTGGAAACACCATATATTTT

clone_size: few
j_call: TRBJ2-3
v_call: TRBV20-1
d_call: .
cdr3_aa: CSALNADTQYF
cdr3_nt: TGCAGTGCTTTGAACGCAGATACGCAGTATTTT

clone_size: .
j_call: TRBJ2-7
v_call: TRBV6-5
d_call: .
cdr3_aa: CASSYSRGGDPYEQYF
cdr3_nt: TGTGCCAGCAGTTACTCGAGAGGGGGTGACCCTTACGAGCAGTACTTC

clone_size: .
j_call: TRBJ1-1
v_call: TRBV5-5
d_call: .
cdr3_aa: CASSPYKNTEAFF
cdr3_nt: TGTGCCAGCAGCCCGTACAAGAACACTGAAGCTTTCTTT

clone_size: .
j_call: TRBJ2-1
v_call: TRBV28
d_call: .
cdr3_aa: CASSPPLRHNEQFF
cdr3_nt: TGTGCCAGCAGCCCTCCACTCCGGCACAATGAGCAGTTCTTC

clone_size: .
j_call: TRBJ2-2
v_call: TRBV11-2
d_call: .
cdr3_aa: CASSLGTAPTGELFF
cdr3_nt: TGTGCCAGCAGCTTAGGGACAGCGCCCACCGGGGAGCTGTTTTTT

clone_size: .
j_call: TRBJ1-1
v_call: TRBV7-9
d_call: .
cdr3_aa: CASIEGNTEAFF
cdr3_nt: TGTGCCAGCATCGAAGGAAACACTGAAGCTTTCTTT

clone_size: few
j_call: TRBJ1-2
v_call: TRBV2
d_call: .
cdr3_aa: CASSAISEGSYGYTF
cdr3_nt: TGTGCCAGCAGCGCTATATCGGAGGGGTCCTATGGCTACACCTTC

clone_size: few
j_call: TRBJ2-4
v_call: TRBV15
d_call: .
cdr3_aa: CATSTTGIGDIQYF
cdr3_nt: TGTGCCACCAGCACAACAGGGATAGGGGACATTCAGTACTTC

clone_size: many
j_call: TRBJ2-7
v_call: TRBV5-1
d_call: .
cdr3_aa: CASSLEISSYEQYF
cdr3_nt: TGCGCCAGCAGCTTGGAAATCTCTTCCTACGAGCAGTACTTC

clone_size: many
j_call: TRBJ2-7
v_call: TRBV29-1
d_call: TRBD1
cdr3_aa: CSVATGGTYEQYF
cdr3_nt: TGCAGCGTTGCTACAGGGGGCACCTACGAGCAGTACTTC

clone_size: .
j_call: TRBJ1-6
v_call: TRBV2
d_call: TRBD1
cdr3_aa: CASRPGQGNSPLHF
cdr3_nt: TGTGCCAGCAGGCCGGGACAGGGTAATTCACCCCTCCACTTT

clone_size: many
j_call: TRBJ2-7
v_call: TRBV5-4
d_call: TRBD1
cdr3_aa: CASSAGTGVTYEQYF
cdr3_nt: TGTGCCAGCAGCGCTGGGACAGGGGTTACCTACGAGCAGTACTTC

clone_size: many
j_call: TRBJ2-3
v_call: TRBV3-1
d_call: .
cdr3_aa: CASSPGQSTDTQYF
cdr3_nt: TGTGCCAGCAGCCCGGGACAAAGCACAGATACGCAGTATTTT

clone_size: many
j_call: TRBJ2-2
v_call: TRBV12-3/TRBV12-4
d_call: .
cdr3_aa: CASSRTGFTGELFF
cdr3_nt: TGTGCCAGCAGCCGTACAGGGTTCACCGGGGAGCTGTTTTTT

clone_size: .
j_call: TRBJ1-2
v_call: TRBV2
d_call: .
cdr3_aa: CASSEGGGTYGYTF
cdr3_nt: TGTGCCAGCAGTGAAGGGGGGGGTACCTATGGCTACACCTTC

clone_size: few
j_call: TRBJ2-7
v_call: TRBV4-3
d_call: .
cdr3_aa: CASSQEECAARLRYEQYF
cdr3_nt: TGCGCCAGCAGCCAAGAAGAATGTGCCGCCCGTTTGCGTTACGAGCAGTACTTC